These T cell receptor beta chains were read from a single sample in a study of human T cells and chemical hapten exposure. TCRdb ran MiXCR on the RACE reads and lists one entry per CDR3 protein. The sample has roughly 72,000 distinct CDR3 sequences, 10% to 13% seen once. The input for sequencing was whole blood, taken in connection with sensitization to the hapten diphenylcyclopropenone (DPC). The source is a woman aged 45-65 years with alopecia areata. Some clones in this sample may be carry-over from other donors' samples. The conserved cysteine and the conserved F or W are not part of the CDR3 here.

J gene: TRBJ1-1
V gene: TRBV10-1
CDR3 protein: ASRALTGLNTEAF

J gene: TRBJ2-7
V gene: TRBV5-6
CDR3 protein: ASSYRDIPYEQY

J gene: TRBJ2-1
V gene: TRBV6-6
CDR3 protein: ASRGSGIYNEQF

J gene: TRBJ1-5
V gene: TRBV19
CDR3 protein: ASSIGQGISNQPQH

J gene: TRBJ1-1
V gene: TRBV6-1
CDR3 protein: ASSDWGLMNTEAF

J gene: TRBJ2-5
V gene: TRBV7-9
CDR3 protein: ASSSSGAFQETQY

J gene: TRBJ2-2
V gene: TRBV6-2/TRBV6-3
CDR3 protein: ASRPDRVAGELF

J gene: TRBJ2-5
V gene: TRBV5-1
CDR3 protein: ASSFPGRVETQY

J gene: TRBJ1-1
V gene: TRBV29-1
CDR3 protein: SGRLEGAFEAF

J gene: TRBJ1-5
V gene: TRBV7-2
CDR3 protein: ASSSTGTGFTSNQPQH

J gene: TRBJ2-7
V gene: TRBV7-2
CDR3 protein: ASSLARRGQGEQY

J gene: TRBJ2-7
V gene: TRBV28
CDR3 protein: ASSLRVSEQY

J gene: TRBJ2-5
V gene: TRBV29-1
CDR3 protein: SARLARYQETQY

J gene: TRBJ2-1
V gene: TRBV14
CDR3 protein: ASSQDRQSWEQF

J gene: TRBJ2-3
V gene: TRBV29-1
CDR3 protein: SVERGSGTDTQY

J gene: TRBJ2-7
V gene: TRBV20-1
CDR3 protein: SASPQGPYEQY

J gene: TRBJ2-4
V gene: TRBV27
CDR3 protein: ASSLSAKNIQY

J gene: TRBJ2-1
V gene: TRBV4-2
CDR3 protein: ASSQEGPNEQF

J gene: TRBJ2-5
V gene: TRBV3-1
CDR3 protein: ASSQVKTQY

J gene: TRBJ2-5
V gene: TRBV5-4
CDR3 protein: ASSLGDTRQETQY

J gene: TRBJ2-5
V gene: TRBV7-2
CDR3 protein: ASSSRLAGGTQY

J gene: TRBJ2-7
V gene: TRBV11-2
CDR3 protein: ASSLTFSSYEQY

J gene: TRBJ1-2
V gene: TRBV10-3
CDR3 protein: AISEGNYGYT

J gene: TRBJ1-1
V gene: TRBV4-2
CDR3 protein: ASSQDRGLDRGTEAF

J gene: TRBJ1-1
V gene: TRBV4-2
CDR3 protein: ASSLSAGRSDTEAF

J gene: TRBJ2-7
V gene: TRBV20-1
CDR3 protein: SARDAGQSHYEQY

J gene: TRBJ2-5
V gene: TRBV7-3
CDR3 protein: ASSFDGLAGTQY

J gene: TRBJ2-7
V gene: TRBV18
CDR3 protein: ASSPTGRYEQY

J gene: TRBJ2-3
V gene: TRBV6-5
CDR3 protein: ASSRSVADTQY

J gene: TRBJ1-3
V gene: TRBV6-5
CDR3 protein: ASSYSRGSGNTIY

J gene: TRBJ2-7
V gene: TRBV9
CDR3 protein: ASSVGLAGVRGAVQY

J gene: TRBJ2-2
V gene: TRBV6-6
CDR3 protein: ASSSLPGAGELF

J gene: TRBJ2-4
V gene: TRBV25-1
CDR3 protein: ASSESQPPNIQY

J gene: TRBJ2-3
V gene: TRBV21-1
CDR3 protein: ASRGPVDTQY

J gene: TRBJ2-5
V gene: TRBV20-1
CDR3 protein: SARGGTSGRGDQETQY

J gene: TRBJ1-1
V gene: TRBV25-1
CDR3 protein: ASSELDRNEAF

J gene: TRBJ2-3
V gene: TRBV7-6
CDR3 protein: ASSRFEGDTQY

J gene: TRBJ2-2
V gene: TRBV19
CDR3 protein: ASSISGAANGELF

J gene: TRBJ1-3
V gene: TRBV5-1
CDR3 protein: ASSLGPASGNTIY

J gene: TRBJ2-2
V gene: TRBV20-1
CDR3 protein: SASRQGANTGELF